What follows is one TCR beta chain and its context. Its antigen remains unknown. V gave up 1 base and J gave up 5 bases, with 14 bases separating them. The CDR3 consists of 15 residues. Germline V gene lookup returns CDR1 LGHNA and CDR2 YNFKEQ. This specimen comes from a study of beta chain features in type 1 diabetes. General study findings and limits: Since sequencing was performed on cDNA, cells with high TCR expression could be over-represented.

The isolated RNA, all of it, was reverse transcribed, so expressed TCRB transcripts were what got sequenced. The repertoire was sequenced with immunoSEQ multiplex PCR; TCRdb's copy has only in-frame clones and lacks some. The table has 240,000 or so clones, less than 35% seen once; the top ten hold roughly 4%. Sorted populations all exceeded 98% purity. The TCR was taken from a man aged 25 to 40 in good health. J is TRBJ2-5 and V is TRBV4-2; D might be TRBD1 or TRBD2, each matching 5 bases. Sequencing input: central memory CD4+ T cells from blood. CDR3: CASSQGGPGTETQYF. CDR3 nucleotide sequence: TGTGCCAGCAGCCAAGGCGGACCAGGGACCGAGACCCAGTACTTC.